The entry below describes one T cell receptor beta chain. Antigen unknown. This specimen comes from a study of identical twins. Study-wide results and caveats: In beta out-of-frame sequences, the excess sharing between twins was weaker. Cross-sectional statistics underpinned the conclusions; the same donors were not followed.

A universal primer site came from template switching; cDNA carried unique molecular identifiers. Each CDR3 protein is one row after TCRdb ran MiXCR on the 5' RACE reads. The profile shows hundreds of thousands of distinct CDR3 sequences, around 8.3% of them singletons. The sample was also reused in another study, on yellow fever vaccine responses in identical twins.

The material sequenced was PBMCs. This sequence originates from a woman aged 18-35 years in good health.

The CDR3, as DNA: TGTGCCAGCAGTTCCCTACAGGGATATGATAAGCCCCAGCATTTT. This sequence encodes CASSSLQGYDKPQHF. The V gene is TRBV27, the J gene TRBJ1-5, with D possibly matching TRBD1 (6 bases). Germline-derived CDR1 and CDR2 are MNHEY and SMNVEV (reference sequence). With 4 bases removed from V and 8 bases from J, the gap between germline ends came to 18 bases. This CDR3 has 15 residues.